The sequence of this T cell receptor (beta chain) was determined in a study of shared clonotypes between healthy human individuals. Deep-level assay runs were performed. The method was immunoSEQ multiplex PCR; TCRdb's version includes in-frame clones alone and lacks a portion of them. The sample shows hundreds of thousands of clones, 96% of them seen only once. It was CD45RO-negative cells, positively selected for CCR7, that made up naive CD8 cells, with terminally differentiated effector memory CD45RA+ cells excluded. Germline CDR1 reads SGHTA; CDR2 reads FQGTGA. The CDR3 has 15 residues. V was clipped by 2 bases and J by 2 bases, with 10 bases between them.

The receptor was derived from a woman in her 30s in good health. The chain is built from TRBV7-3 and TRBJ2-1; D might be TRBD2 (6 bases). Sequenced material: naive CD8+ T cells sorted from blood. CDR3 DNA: TGTGCCAGCAGCTTAGGCAGGACTACCTACAATGAGCAGTTCTTC. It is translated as CASSLGRTTYNEQFF.